This T cell receptor beta chain stems from a study of blood T cell repertoires in COVID-19. Across the whole study: Sources were T cells, B-cell-depleted T cells, or PBMCs; the material itself was cDNA or gDNA.

Assay: immunoSEQ multiplex PCR; the TCRdb copy retains only in-frame clones and omits some. The table includes 150,000 to 200,000 clones, 88% detected once. V shed 0 bases and J shed 0 bases, with 4 bases lying between them. Germline-derived CDR1 and CDR2 are SGHNT and YYREEE (reference sequence). This CDR3 has 15 residues. This TCR was recovered from a human donor in a cohort sampled during active COVID-19. The rearrangement links TRBV5-4 to TRBJ2-6; D remains unclear. The sequenced material came from peripheral blood. For the CDR3, the DNA is TGTGCCAGCAGCTTGGATAGCTCTGGGGCCAACGTCCTGACTTTC. Amino acids: CASSLDSSGANVLTF.